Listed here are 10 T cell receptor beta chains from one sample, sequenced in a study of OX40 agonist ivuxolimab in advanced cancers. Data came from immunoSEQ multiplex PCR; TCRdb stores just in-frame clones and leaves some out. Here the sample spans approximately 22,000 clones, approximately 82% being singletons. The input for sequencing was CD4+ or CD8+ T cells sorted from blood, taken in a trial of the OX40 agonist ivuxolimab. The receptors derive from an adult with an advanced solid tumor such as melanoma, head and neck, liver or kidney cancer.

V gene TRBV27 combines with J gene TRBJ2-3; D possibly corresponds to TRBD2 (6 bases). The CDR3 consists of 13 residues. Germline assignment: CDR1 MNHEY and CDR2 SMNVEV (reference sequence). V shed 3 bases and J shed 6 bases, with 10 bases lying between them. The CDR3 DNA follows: TGTGCCAGCAGTTTCCGGGAGTGGGATACGCAGTATTTT. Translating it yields CASSFREWDTQYF.

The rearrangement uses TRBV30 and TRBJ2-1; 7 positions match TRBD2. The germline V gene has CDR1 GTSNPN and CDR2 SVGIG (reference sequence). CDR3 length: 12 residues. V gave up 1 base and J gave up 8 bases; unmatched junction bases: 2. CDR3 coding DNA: TGTGCCTGGAGTGCTCGGGAGGATGAGCAGTTCTTC. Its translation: CAWSAREDEQFF.

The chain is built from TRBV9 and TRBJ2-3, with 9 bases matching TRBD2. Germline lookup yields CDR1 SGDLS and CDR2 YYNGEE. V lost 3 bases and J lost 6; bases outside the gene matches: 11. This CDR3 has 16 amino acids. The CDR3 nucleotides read TGTGCCAGCAGCGATTTGAGTAGCGGGAGTATGGATACGCAGTATTTT. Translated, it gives CASSDLSSGSMDTQYF. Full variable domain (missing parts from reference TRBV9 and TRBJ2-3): DSGVTQTPKHLITATGQRVTLRCSPRSGDLSVYWYQQSLDQGLQFLIQYYNGEERAKGNILERFSAQQFPDLHSELNLSSLELGDSALYFCASSDLSSGSMDTQYFGPGTRLTVL.

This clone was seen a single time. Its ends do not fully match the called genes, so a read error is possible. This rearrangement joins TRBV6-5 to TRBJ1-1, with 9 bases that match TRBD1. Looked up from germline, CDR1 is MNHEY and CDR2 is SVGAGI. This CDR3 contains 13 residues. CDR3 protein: CASRDRGNAEAFF. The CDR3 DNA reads TGTGCCAGCAGAGACAGGGGGAACGCTGAAGCTTTCTTT.

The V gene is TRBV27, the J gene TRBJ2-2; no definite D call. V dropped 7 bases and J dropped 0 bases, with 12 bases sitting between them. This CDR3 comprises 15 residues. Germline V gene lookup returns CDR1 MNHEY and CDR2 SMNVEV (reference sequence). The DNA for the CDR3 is TGTGCCAGCACCCTTTGGTCCACGAACACCGGGGAGCTGTTTTTT. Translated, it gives CASTLWSTNTGELFF.

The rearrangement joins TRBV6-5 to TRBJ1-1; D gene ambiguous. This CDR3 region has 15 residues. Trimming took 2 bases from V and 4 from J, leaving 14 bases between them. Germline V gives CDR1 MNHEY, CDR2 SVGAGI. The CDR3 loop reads CASSYDSGIATEAFF. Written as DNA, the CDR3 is TGTGCCAGCAGTTACGATTCGGGTATAGCCACTGAAGCTTTCTTT.

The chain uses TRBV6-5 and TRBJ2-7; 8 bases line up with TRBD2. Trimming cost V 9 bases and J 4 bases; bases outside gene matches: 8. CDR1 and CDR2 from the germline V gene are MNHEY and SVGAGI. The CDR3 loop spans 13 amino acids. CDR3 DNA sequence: TGTGCCAGTAATGGGGCGGGAGGATACGAGCAGTACTTC. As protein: CASNGAGGYEQYF.

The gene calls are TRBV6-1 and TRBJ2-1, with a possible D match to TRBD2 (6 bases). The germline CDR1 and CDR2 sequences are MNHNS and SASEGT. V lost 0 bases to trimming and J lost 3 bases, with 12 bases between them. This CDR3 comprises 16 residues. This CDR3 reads CASSEAVRGSYNEQFF. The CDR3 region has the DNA TGTGCCAGCAGTGAAGCGGTCCGGGGGAGCTACAATGAGCAGTTCTTC.

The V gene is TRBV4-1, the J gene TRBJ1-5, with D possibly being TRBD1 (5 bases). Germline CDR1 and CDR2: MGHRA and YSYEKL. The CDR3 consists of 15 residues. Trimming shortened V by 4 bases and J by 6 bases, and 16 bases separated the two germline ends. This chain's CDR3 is CASSPQGEGGQPQHF. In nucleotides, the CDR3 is TGCGCCAGCAGCCCCCAAGGGGAGGGAGGTCAGCCCCAGCATTTT.

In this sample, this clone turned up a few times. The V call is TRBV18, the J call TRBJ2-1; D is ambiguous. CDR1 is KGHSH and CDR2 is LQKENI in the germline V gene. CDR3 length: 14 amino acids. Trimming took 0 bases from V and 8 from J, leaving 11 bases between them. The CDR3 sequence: CASSPPTGRDEQFF. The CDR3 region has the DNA TGTGCCAGCTCACCACCGACGGGTCGGGATGAGCAGTTCTTC.